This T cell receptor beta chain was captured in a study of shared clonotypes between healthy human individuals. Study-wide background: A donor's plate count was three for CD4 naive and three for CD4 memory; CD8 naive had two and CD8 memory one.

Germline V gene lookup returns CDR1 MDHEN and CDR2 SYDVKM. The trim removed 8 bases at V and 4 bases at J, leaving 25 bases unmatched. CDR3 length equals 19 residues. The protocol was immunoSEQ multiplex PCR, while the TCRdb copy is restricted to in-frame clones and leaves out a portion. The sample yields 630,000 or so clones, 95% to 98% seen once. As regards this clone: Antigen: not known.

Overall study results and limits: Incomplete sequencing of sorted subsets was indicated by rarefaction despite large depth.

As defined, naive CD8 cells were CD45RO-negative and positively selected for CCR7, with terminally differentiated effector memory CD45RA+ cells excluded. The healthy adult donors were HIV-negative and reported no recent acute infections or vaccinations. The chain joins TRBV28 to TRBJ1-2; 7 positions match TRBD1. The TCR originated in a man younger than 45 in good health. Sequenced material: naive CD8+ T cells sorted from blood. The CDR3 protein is CASWVPSGTVSQNTYGYTF. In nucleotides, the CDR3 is TGTGCCAGCTGGGTCCCCTCGGGGACAGTCAGTCAAAATACCTATGGCTACACCTTC.